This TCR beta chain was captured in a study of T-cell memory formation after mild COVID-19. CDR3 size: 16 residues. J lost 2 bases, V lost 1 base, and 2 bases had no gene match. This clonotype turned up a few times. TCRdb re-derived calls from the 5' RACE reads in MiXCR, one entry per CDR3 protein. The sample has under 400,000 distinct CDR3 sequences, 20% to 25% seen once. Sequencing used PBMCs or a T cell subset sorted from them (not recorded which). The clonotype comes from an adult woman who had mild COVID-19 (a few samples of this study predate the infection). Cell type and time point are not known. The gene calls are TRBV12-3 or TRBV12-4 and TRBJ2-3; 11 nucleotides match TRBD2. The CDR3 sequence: CASSLGLAGLTDTQYF. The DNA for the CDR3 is TGTGCCAGCAGTTTAGGACTAGCGGGGCTCACAGATACGCAGTATTTT.